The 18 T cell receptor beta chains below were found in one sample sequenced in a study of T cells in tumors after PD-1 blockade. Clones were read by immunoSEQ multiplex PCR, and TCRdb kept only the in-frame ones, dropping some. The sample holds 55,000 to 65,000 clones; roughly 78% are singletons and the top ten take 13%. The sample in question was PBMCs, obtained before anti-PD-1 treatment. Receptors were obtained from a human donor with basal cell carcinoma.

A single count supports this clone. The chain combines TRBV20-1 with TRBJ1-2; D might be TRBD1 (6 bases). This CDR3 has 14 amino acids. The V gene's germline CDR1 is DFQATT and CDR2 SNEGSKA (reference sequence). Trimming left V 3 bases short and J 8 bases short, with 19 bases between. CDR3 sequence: CSASETGITGGYTF. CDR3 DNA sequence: TGCAGTGCTAGTGAGACAGGAATAACTGGCGGCTACACCTTC.

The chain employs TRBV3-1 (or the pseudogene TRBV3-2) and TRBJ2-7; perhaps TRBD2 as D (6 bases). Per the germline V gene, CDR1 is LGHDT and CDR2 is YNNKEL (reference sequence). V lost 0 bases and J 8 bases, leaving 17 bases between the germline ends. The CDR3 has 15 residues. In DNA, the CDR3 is TGTGCCAGCAGCCAAGAACTAGCCGGGAGTAGCAAGCAGTACTTC. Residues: CASSQELAGSSKQYF.

In DNA form, the CDR3 reads TGTGCCTGGAGTGGGGCCCTAAATGAAAAACTGTTTTTT. It encodes CAWSGALNEKLFF. V usage is TRBV30 and J usage is TRBJ1-4, with D unclear. Germline V gives CDR1 GTSNPN, CDR2 SVGIG (reference sequence). The CDR3 has 13 residues. V was shortened by 1 base and J by 5 bases, with 8 bases between the two germline ends. Together with reference TRBV30 and TRBJ1-4, the CDR3 gives the full variable domain: SQTIHQWPATLVQPVGSPLSLECTVEGTSNPNLYWYRQAAGRGLQLLFYSVGIGQISSEVPQNLSASRPQDRQFILSSKKLLLSDSGFYLCAWSGALNEKLFFGSGTQLSVL.

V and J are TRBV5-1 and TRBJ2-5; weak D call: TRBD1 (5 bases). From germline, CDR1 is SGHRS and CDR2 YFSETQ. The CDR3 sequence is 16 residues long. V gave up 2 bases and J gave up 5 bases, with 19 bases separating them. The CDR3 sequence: CASSFQGSLLGETQYF. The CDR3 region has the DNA TGCGCCAGCAGCTTCCAGGGCTCCCTCCTCGGGGAGACCCAGTACTTC.

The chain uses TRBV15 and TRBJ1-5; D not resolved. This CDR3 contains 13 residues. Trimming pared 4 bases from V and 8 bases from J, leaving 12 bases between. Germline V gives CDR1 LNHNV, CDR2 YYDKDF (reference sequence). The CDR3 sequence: CATSTYSGEPQHF. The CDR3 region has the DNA TGTGCCACCAGCACATATAGTGGGGAGCCCCAGCATTTT. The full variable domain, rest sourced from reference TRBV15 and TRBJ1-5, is DAMVIQNPRYQVTQFGKPVTLSCSQTLNHNVMYWYQQKSSQAPKLLFHYYDKDFNNEADTPDNFQSRRPNTSFCFLDIRSPGLGDTAMYLCATSTYSGEPQHFGDGTRLSIL.

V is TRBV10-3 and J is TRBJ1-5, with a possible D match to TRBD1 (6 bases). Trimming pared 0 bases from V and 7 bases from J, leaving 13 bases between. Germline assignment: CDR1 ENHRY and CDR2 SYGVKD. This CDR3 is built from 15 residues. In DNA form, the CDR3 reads TGTGCCATCAGTGAGTCCTCGGGGGCGGGCCAGCCCCAGCATTTT. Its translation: CAISESSGAGQPQHF.

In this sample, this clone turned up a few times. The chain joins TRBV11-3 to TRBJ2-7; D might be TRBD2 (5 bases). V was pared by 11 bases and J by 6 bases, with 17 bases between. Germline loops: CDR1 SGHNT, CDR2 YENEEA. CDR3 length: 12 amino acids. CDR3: CASSLRGGEQYF. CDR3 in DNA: TGTGCCTCTTCCCTCCGGGGTGGCGAGCAGTACTTC. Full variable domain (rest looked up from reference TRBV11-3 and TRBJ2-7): EAGVVQSPRYKIIEKKQPVAFWCNPISGHNTLYWYLQNLGQGPELLIRYENEEAVDDSQLPKDRFSAERLKGVDSTLKIQPAELGDSAVYLCASSLRGGEQYFGPGTRLTVT.

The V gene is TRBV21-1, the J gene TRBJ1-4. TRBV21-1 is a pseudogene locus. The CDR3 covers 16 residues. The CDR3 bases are TGTGCCAGCAGCACTCCCCCACCTGCAACTAATGAAAAACTGTTTTTT. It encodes CASSTPPPATNEKLFF.

CDR3 protein: CASSFRDGETQYF. The CDR3 DNA is TGCGCCAGCAGCTTCAGAGATGGGGAGACCCAGTACTTC. V usage is TRBV5-1 and J usage is TRBJ2-5; D unclear. Germline assignment: CDR1 SGHRS and CDR2 YFSETQ. This CDR3 is 13 amino acids long. Trimming stripped 2 bases from V and 5 bases from J, with 10 bases between. Combining the CDR3 with reference TRBV5-1 and TRBJ2-5 gives the whole variable domain KAGVTQTPRYLIKTRGQQVTLSCSPISGHRSVSWYQQTPGQGLQFLFEYFSETQRNKGNFPGRFSGRQFSNSRSEMNVSTLELGDSALYLCASSFRDGETQYFGPGTRLLVL.

The chain's CDR3 is CASRADSNRAYEQYF. The CDR3 DNA is TGTGCCAGCAGAGCGGACAGTAACAGAGCCTACGAGCAGTACTTC. This chain joins TRBV5-4 and TRBJ2-7; D might be TRBD1 (6 bases). CDR3 length equals 15 residues. The V end was cut by 5 bases, the J end by 2 bases, with 17 bases between. Germline CDR1 is SGHNT and CDR2 is YYREEE (reference sequence).

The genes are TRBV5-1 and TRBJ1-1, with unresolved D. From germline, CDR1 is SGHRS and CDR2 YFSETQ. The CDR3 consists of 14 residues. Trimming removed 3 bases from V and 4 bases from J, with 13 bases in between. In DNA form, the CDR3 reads TGCGCCAGCAGCTGGAAGAAGGGATCCACTGAAGCTTTCTTT. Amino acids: CASSWKKGSTEAFF.

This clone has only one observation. The CDR3 region is CASSRQREQFF. CDR3 coding DNA: TGTGCCAGCAGTAGACAGCGAGAGCAGTTCTTC. The chain is built from TRBV6-1 and TRBJ2-1; D possibly corresponds to TRBD1 (5 bases). Trimming stripped 5 bases from V and 10 bases from J, with 9 bases between. This CDR3 has 11 amino acids. The germline V gene encodes CDR1 MNHNS and CDR2 SASEGT.

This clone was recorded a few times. The CDR3: CASRGLGTVTEAFF. The CDR3 DNA reads as TGTGCCAGTAGAGGATTGGGGACAGTAACTGAAGCTTTCTTT. The genes are TRBV19 and TRBJ1-1; 7 positions match TRBD1. Germline CDR1 reads LNHDA; CDR2 reads SQIVND (reference sequence). CDR3 size: 14 residues. Trimming cost V 6 bases and J 5 bases; bases outside gene matches: 9.

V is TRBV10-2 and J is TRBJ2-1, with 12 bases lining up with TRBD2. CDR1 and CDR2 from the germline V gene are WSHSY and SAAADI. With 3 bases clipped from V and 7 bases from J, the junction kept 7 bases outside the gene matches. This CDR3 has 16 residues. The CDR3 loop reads CASSDRLAGALNEQFF. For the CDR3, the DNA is TGCGCCAGCAGTGACCGACTAGCGGGGGCTCTAAATGAGCAGTTCTTC.

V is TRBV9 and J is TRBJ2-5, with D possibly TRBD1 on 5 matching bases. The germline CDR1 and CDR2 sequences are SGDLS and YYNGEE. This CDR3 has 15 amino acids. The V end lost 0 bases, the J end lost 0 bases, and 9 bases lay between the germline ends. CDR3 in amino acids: CASSVVRGNQETQYF. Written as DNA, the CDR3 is TGTGCCAGCAGCGTAGTTAGGGGTAACCAAGAGACCCAGTACTTC.

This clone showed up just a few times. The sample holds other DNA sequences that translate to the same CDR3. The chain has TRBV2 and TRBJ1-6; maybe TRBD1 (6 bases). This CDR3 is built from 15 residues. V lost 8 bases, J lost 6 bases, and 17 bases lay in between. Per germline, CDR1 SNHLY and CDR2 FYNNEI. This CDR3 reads CASRLGQTVNSPLHF. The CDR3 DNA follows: TGTGCCAGCCGACTAGGACAGACCGTTAATTCACCCCTCCACTTT.

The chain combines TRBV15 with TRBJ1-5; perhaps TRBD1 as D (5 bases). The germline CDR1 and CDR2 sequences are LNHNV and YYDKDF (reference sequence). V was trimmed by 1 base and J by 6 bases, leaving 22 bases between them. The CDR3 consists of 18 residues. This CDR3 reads CATSRGWQGISSRQPQHF. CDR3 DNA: TGTGCCACCAGCAGAGGTTGGCAGGGTATTAGTTCCCGTCAGCCCCAGCATTTT.

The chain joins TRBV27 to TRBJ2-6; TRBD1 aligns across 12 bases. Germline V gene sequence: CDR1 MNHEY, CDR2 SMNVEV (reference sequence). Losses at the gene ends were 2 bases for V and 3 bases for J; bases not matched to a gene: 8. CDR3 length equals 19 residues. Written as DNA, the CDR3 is TGTGCCAGCAGTTTACTCCCGGGACAGGGGGCGAGTGGGGCCAACGTCCTGACTTTC. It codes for CASSLLPGQGASGANVLTF.